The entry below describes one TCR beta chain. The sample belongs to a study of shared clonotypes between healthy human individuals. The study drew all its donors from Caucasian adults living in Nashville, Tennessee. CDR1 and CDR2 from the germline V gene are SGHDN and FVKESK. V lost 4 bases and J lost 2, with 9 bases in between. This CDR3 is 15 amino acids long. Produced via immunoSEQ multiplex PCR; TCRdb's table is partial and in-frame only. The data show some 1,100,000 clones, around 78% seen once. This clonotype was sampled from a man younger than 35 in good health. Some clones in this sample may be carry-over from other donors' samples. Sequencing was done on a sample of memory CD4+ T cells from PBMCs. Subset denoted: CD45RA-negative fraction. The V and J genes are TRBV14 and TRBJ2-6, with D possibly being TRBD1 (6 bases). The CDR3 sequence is CASSPHRAGANVLTF. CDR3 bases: TGTGCCAGCAGCCCGCACAGGGCTGGGGCCAACGTCCTGACTTTC.